This T cell receptor beta chain appears in the sequencing data of a study of T cells in Graves' hyperthyroidism and ophthalmopathy. General study findings and limits: Blood shared most expanded thyroid clonotypes above 0.001.

This clonotype occurred a few times. Its target is unknown. Looked up from germline, CDR1 is LGHDT and CDR2 is YNNKEL (reference sequence). There are 20 residues in the CDR3. V was clipped by 1 base and J by 0 bases, with 24 bases between them. The TCR beta CDR3 regions underwent amplification using RNA transcripts as the source. The HTBI primer set was used in a first-round RT-PCR of the TCR CDR3. TCRdb re-derived calls from the multiplex PCR reads in MiXCR, one entry per CDR3 protein. The data show hundreds of thousands of distinct CDR3 sequences, with 16% seen just once and around 30% held by the top ten.

This TCR came from a woman younger than 30 with Graves' ophthalmopathy. This rearrangement joins TRBV3-1 to TRBJ2-5, with D perhaps TRBD1 (5 bases). The sample comprised blood. The CDR3 coding sequence is TGTGCCAGCAGCCAAGTCTCCCCGGCAGGGTCCCGTGGGTACCAAGAGACCCAGTACTTC. Translation: CASSQVSPAGSRGYQETQYF.